This T cell receptor beta chain was profiled in a study of shared T cell receptors in the human thymus. TCRdb keeps only in-frame clones here, not all; method: immunoSEQ multiplex PCR. The table has about 380,000 clones, 85% to 95% seen once. With 7 bases removed from V and 1 base from J, the gap between germline ends came to 17 bases. The CDR3 runs to 15 residues. Germline loops: CDR1 SGHDN, CDR2 FVKESK. The rearrangement links TRBV14 to TRBJ2-7; TRBD2 is a possible D gene (7 bases). The clonotype was recovered from a human donor. Sequencing used thymocytes. The CDR3 reads CASKRGGQRSYEQYF. The CDR3 DNA reads TGTGCCAGCAAAAGGGGGGGCCAAAGGTCCTACGAGCAGTACTTC.